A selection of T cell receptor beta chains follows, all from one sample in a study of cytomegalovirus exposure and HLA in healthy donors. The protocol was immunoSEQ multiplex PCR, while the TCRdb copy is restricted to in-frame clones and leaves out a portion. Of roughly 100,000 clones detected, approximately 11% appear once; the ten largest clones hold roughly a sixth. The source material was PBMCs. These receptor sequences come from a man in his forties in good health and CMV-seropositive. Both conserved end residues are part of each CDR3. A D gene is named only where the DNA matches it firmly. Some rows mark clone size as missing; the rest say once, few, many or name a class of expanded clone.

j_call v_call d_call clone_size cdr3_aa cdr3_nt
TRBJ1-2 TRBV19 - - CASSISGNYGYTF TGTGCCAGTAGTATTTCGGGGAACTATGGCTACACCTTC
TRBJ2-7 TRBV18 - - CASSAYRDSYEQYF TGTGCCAGCTCAGCCTACCGGGACTCCTACGAGCAGTACTTC
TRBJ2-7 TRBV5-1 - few CASRRDSYEQYF TGCGCCAGCAGGCGAGATTCCTACGAGCAGTACTTC
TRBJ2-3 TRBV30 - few CAWSDNTDTQYF TGTGCCTGGAGTGATAACACAGATACGCAGTATTTT
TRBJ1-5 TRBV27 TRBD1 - CASSLRGTDQPQHF TGTGCCAGCAGTTTAAGGGGGACAGATCAGCCCCAGCATTTT
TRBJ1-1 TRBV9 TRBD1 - CASSVPGQGSTEAFF TGTGCCAGCAGCGTACCGGGACAGGGGAGCACTGAAGCTTTCTTT
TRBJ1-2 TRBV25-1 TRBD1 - CASRVTGGSYGYTF TGTGCCAGCAGAGTTACAGGGGGCAGCTATGGCTACACCTTC
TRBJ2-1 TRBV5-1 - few CASRDWMTPPYEQFF TGCGCCAGCAGGGATTGGATGACTCCCCCATATGAGCAGTTCTTC
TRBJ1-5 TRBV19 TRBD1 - CATGDRGKQPQHF TGTGCCACCGGTGACAGGGGGAAACAGCCCCAGCATTTT
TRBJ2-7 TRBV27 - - CASSLLDSYEQYF TGTGCCAGCAGTTTACTAGACTCCTACGAGCAGTACTTC
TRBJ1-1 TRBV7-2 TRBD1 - CASSFAPTGVNTEAFF TGTGCCAGCAGCTTTGCCCCGACAGGGGTTAACACTGAAGCTTTCTTT
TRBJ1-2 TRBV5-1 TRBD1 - CASSQGTGEAYGYTF TGCGCCAGCAGCCAAGGGACAGGGGAAGCCTATGGCTACACCTTC
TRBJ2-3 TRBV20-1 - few CSARAVDTQYF TGCAGTGCTAGAGCAGTGGATACGCAGTATTTT
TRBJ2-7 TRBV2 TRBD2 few CASSPGLARGGEQYF TGTGCCAGCAGTCCAGGACTAGCCCGAGGAGGGGAGCAGTACTTC
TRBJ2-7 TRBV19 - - CASSIVGTSSYEQYF TGTGCCAGTAGTATCGTCGGGACAAGCTCCTACGAGCAGTACTTC
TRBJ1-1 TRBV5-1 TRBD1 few CASRGQGASVAFF TGCGCCAGCAGGGGGCAGGGGGCTAGTGTGGCTTTCTTT
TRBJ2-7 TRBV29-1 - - CSVGTRSYEQYF TGCAGCGTTGGGACTCGCTCCTACGAGCAGTACTTC
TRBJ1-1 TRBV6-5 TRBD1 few CASSYGRGQRKAEAFF TGTGCCAGCAGTTACGGCAGGGGGCAGAGGAAGGCTGAAGCTTTCTTT
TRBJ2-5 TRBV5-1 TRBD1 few CASSKGTAQETQYF TGCGCCAGCAGCAAAGGGACAGCTCAAGAGACCCAGTACTTC
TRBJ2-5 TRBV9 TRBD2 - CASSVGLAGGGQETQYF TGTGCCAGCAGCGTTGGGCTAGCGGGAGGGGGTCAAGAGACCCAGTACTTC
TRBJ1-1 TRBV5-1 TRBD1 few CASSLGQGDPNTEAFF TGCGCCAGCAGCTTGGGACAGGGGGATCCGAACACTGAAGCTTTCTTT
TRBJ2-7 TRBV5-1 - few CASSTADSDASYEQYF TGCGCCAGCAGTACCGCGGACAGCGATGCCTCCTACGAGCAGTACTTC
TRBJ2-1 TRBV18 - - CASSGLSDEQFF TGTGCCAGCTCCGGACTCAGTGATGAGCAGTTCTTC
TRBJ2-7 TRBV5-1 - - CASTKEARQAHDEQYF TGCGCCAGCACAAAGGAGGCTCGACAGGCTCATGACGAGCAGTACTTC
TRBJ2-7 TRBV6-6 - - CASSYSRSSIPYEQYF TGTGCCAGCAGTTACTCGAGGTCTAGCATCCCCTACGAGCAGTACTTC
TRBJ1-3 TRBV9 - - CASSVTSSGNTIYF TGTGCCAGCAGCGTGACAAGCTCTGGAAACACCATATATTTT
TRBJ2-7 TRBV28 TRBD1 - CASSSPGTGGEQYF TGTGCCAGCAGCTCACCTGGGACAGGGGGCGAGCAGTACTTC
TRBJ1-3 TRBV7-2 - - CASSNPSAGNTIYF TGTGCCAGCAGCAATCCAAGCGCTGGAAACACCATATATTTT